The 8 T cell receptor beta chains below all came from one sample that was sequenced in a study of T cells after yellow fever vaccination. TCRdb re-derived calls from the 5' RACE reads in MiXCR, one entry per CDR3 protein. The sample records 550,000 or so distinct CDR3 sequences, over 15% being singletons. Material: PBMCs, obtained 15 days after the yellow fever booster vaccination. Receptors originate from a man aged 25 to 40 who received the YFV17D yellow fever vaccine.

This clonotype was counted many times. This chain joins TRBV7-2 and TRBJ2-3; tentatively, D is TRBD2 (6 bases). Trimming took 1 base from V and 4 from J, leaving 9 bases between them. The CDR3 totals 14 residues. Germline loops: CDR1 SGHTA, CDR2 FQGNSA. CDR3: CASSLGGGADTQYF. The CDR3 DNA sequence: TGTGCCAGCAGCTTAGGGGGAGGCGCAGATACGCAGTATTTT. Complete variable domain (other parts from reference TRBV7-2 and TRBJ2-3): GAGVSQSPSNKVTEKGKDVELRCDPISGHTALYWYRQSLGQGLEFLIYFQGNSAPDKSGLPSDRFSAERTGGSVSTLTIQRTQQEDSAVYLCASSLGGGADTQYFGPGTRLTVL.

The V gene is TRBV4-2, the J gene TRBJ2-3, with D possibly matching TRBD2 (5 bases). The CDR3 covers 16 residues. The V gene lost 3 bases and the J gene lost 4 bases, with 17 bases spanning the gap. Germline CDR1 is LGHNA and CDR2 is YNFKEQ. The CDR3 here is CASSQEAEVWADTQYF. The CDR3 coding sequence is TGTGCCAGCAGCCAGGAAGCGGAGGTTTGGGCAGATACGCAGTATTTT.

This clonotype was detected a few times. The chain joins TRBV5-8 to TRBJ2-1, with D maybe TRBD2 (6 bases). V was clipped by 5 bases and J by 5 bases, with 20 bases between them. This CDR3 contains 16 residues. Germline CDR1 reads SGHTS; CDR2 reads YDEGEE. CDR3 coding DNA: TGTGCCAGCAGTTACCCGGGACTCAAAGTAAACAATGAGCAGTTCTTC. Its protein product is CASSYPGLKVNNEQFF.

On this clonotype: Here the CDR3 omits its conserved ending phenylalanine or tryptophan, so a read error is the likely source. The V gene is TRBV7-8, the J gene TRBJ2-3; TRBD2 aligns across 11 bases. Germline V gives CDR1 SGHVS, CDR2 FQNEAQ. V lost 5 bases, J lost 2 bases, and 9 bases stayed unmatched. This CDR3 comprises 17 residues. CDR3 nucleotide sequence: TGTGCCAGCAGCCGAGTGGTGACTAGCGGGGCCACAGATACGCAGTATATT. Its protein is CASSRVVTSGATDTQYI.

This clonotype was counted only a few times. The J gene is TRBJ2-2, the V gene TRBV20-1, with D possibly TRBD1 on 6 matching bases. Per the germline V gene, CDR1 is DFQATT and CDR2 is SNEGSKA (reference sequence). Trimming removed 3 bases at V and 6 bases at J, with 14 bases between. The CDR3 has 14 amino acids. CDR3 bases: TGCAGTGCTAGGACAGGACGGCGGGCCGGGGAGCTGTTTTTT. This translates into CSARTGRRAGELFF.

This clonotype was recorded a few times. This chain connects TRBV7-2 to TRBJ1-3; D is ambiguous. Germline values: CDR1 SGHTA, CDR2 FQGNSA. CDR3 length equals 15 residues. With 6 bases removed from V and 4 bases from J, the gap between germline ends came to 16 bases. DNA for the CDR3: TGTGCCAGCAGTCCCGCCGGGGTGAGGGGAAACACCATATATTTT. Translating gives CASSPAGVRGNTIYF.

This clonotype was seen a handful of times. CDR3 in amino acids: CATSDLGSGELFF. In DNA, the CDR3 is TGTGCCACCAGTGATTTGGGGTCCGGGGAGCTGTTTTTT. The chain couples TRBV24-1 to TRBJ2-2; D uncertain. Germline V gene data show CDR1 as KGHDR and CDR2 as SFDVKD. The CDR3 is 13 residues long. Trimming left V 0 bases short and J 6 bases short, with 4 bases between.

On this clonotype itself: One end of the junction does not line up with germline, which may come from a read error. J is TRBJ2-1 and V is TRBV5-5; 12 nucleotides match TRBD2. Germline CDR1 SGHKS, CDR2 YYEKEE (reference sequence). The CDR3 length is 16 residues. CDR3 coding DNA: TGCGCCAGCAGCTTGTCTAGCGGGAGGGGATACAATGAGCAGTTCTTC. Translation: CASSLSSGRGYNEQFF.